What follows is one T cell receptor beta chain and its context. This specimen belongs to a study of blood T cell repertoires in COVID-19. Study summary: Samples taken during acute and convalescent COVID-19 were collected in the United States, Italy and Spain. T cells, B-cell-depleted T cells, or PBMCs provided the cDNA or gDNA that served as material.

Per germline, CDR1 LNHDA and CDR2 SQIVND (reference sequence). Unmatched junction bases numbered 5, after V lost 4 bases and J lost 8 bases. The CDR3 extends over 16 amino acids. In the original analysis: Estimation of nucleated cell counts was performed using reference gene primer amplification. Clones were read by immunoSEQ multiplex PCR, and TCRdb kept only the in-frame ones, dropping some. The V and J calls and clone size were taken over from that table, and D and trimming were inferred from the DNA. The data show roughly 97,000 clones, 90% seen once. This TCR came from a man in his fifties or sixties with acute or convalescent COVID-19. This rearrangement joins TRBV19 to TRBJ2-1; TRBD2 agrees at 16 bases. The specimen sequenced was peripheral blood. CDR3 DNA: TGTGCCAGTAGTAGGGGACTAGCGGGGGGGAGACATGAGCAGTTCTTC. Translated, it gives CASSRGLAGGRHEQFF.